The 21 T cell receptor beta chains reported below all come from one sample, sequenced in a study of blood T cell repertoires in COVID-19. The data were produced by immunoSEQ multiplex PCR, yet TCRdb's version contains in-frame clones alone and is incomplete. Of about 480,000 clones in the sample, 85% to 90% were seen once. The sequencing input was PBMCs or T cells enriched from blood (not recorded which). These receptors all come from a woman in her thirties or forties who had recovered from COVID-19.

The chain uses TRBV11-3 and TRBJ2-2, with 12 bases that match TRBD2. Germline V gene data show CDR1 as SGHNT and CDR2 as YENEEA. The CDR3 is 15 amino acids. With V trimmed by 5 bases and J by 6 bases, 4 bases remained unmatched. The DNA for the CDR3 is TGTGCCAGCAGCGTAACTAGCGGGAGGTCCGGGGAGCTGTTTTTT. Translating gives CASSVTSGRSGELFF.

This chain joins TRBV10-1 and TRBJ2-1; TRBD2 aligns across 11 bases. V shed 3 bases, J shed 12 bases, and the junction held 4 bases outside the gene matches. This CDR3 has 13 amino acids. Germline V gene lookup returns CDR1 WNHNN and CDR2 SYGVQD (reference sequence). As DNA, the CDR3 is TGCGCCAGCAGTGAACTAGCGGGAGTACTGCAGTTCTTC. This encodes CASSELAGVLQFF.

J is TRBJ1-5 and V is TRBV11-1; no clear D. The germline V gene has CDR1 SGHAT and CDR2 FQDESV (reference sequence). The V end was cut by 5 bases, the J end by 4 bases, with 9 bases between. The CDR3 length is 13 residues. CDR3 nucleotide sequence: TGTGCCAGCAGCCATAGCCCTAATCAGCCCCAGCATTTT. As protein: CASSHSPNQPQHF.

V gene TRBV6-2 or TRBV6-3 combines with J gene TRBJ2-2; D is undetermined. This CDR3 contains 15 residues. V was cut by 2 bases and J by 6 bases, with 13 bases left in between. From germline, CDR1 is MNHEY and CDR2 SVGEGT. For the CDR3, the DNA is TGTGCCAGCAGTTACGGGCTGGTCTGGTCCGGGGAGCTGTTTTTT. Translation: CASSYGLVWSGELFF.

This chain joins TRBV5-1 and TRBJ1-5; D is unclear. Germline CDR1 and CDR2: SGHRS and YFSETQ. The V gene lost 0 bases and the J gene lost 2 bases, with 12 bases spanning the gap. This CDR3 is built from 16 residues. Here the CDR3 reads CASSLGAGRGNQPQHF. The CDR3 nucleotides read TGCGCCAGCAGCTTGGGGGCGGGGAGGGGCAATCAGCCCCAGCATTTT.

The chain carries TRBV9 and TRBJ2-7; 11 bases map to TRBD2. The CDR3 extends over 15 amino acids. Germline V gene sequence: CDR1 SGDLS, CDR2 YYNGEE. The ends lost 0 bases at V and 2 bases at J; junction bases unmatched: 1. The CDR3 protein is CASSVGLAGTYEQYF. The CDR3, as DNA: TGTGCCAGCAGCGTAGGACTAGCGGGAACCTACGAGCAGTACTTC.

This chain uses TRBV10-3 with TRBJ2-5; D possibly corresponds to TRBD2 (6 bases). The germline gives CDR1 ENHRY, CDR2 SYGVKD. Trimming pared 8 bases from V and 2 bases from J, leaving 18 bases between. The CDR3 covers 15 residues. The CDR3 is CAISGTDGSQETQYF. The CDR3 nucleotides are TGTGCCATCTCTGGAACTGACGGGAGTCAAGAGACCCAGTACTTC.

The chain links TRBV7-9 to TRBJ2-1; D possibly corresponds to TRBD1 (5 bases). The CDR3 spans 16 residues. With 1 base removed from V and 2 bases from J, the gap between germline ends came to 12 bases. Germline V gene lookup returns CDR1 SEHNR and CDR2 FQNEAQ (reference sequence). The CDR3 reads CASSLEGVAPYNEQFF. The CDR3, as DNA: TGTGCCAGCAGCTTAGAAGGGGTAGCCCCCTACAATGAGCAGTTCTTC.

In this sample, this clone turned up many times. The J gene is TRBJ1-2, the V gene TRBV7-9, with TRBD1 identical over 7 bases. This CDR3 contains 15 residues. Germline CDR1 reads SEHNR; CDR2 reads FQNEAQ (reference sequence). V lost 2 bases to trimming and J lost 3 bases; unmatched junction nucleotides: 6. The CDR3 region has the DNA TGTGCCAGCAGCTTATATCAGGGGGGAGACTATGGCTACACCTTC. Protein sequence: CASSLYQGGDYGYTF.

V gene TRBV6-5 combines with J gene TRBJ1-5; 8 bases map to TRBD1. The CDR3 is 15 amino acids. V lost 4 bases to trimming and J lost 1 base; unmatched junction nucleotides: 3. From germline, CDR1 is MNHEY and CDR2 SVGAGI. This chain's CDR3 is CASSSHRGSNQPQHF. The CDR3 DNA reads TGTGCCAGCAGTTCCCACAGGGGGAGCAATCAGCCCCAGCATTTT.

The sample holds one count of this clone. This same CDR3 is encoded by further DNA sequences in the sample. The chain couples TRBV9 to TRBJ1-1; unclear D gene. Deletions cut 0 bases from V and 4 bases from J, with 7 bases between. The germline V gene encodes CDR1 SGDLS and CDR2 YYNGEE. The CDR3 is 13 amino acids. CDR3: CASSVGRGTEAFF. The CDR3 coding sequence is TGTGCCAGCAGCGTAGGTCGGGGCACTGAAGCTTTCTTT.

The rearrangement joins TRBV19 to TRBJ1-2; D is possibly TRBD1 (5 bases). This CDR3 has 15 amino acids. The V end was cut by 7 bases, the J end by 3 bases, with 18 bases between. Per germline, CDR1 LNHDA and CDR2 SQIVND (reference sequence). The CDR3 DNA reads TGTGCCAGTACCCCCTGGGGCCTTCAACACTATGGCTACACCTTC. The encoded protein is CASTPWGLQHYGYTF.

The rearrangement joins TRBV5-8 to TRBJ2-7; 9 bases map to TRBD1. This CDR3 is 15 amino acids long. After removal of 4 bases from V and 1 base from J, the junction contained 6 bases not matched to a gene. Germline CDR1 SGHTS, CDR2 YDEGEE. This CDR3 reads CASSPRGTGSYEQYF. CDR3 nucleotides: TGTGCCAGCAGCCCGCGTGGGACAGGGTCCTACGAGCAGTACTTC.

The V call is TRBV27, the J call TRBJ2-3; TRBD1 might be the D (6 bases). Trimming removed 5 bases at V and 8 bases at J, with 17 bases between. CDR3 length: 14 amino acids. The V gene's germline CDR1 is MNHEY and CDR2 SMNVEV (reference sequence). CDR3 sequence: CASSPWTVQATQYF. CDR3 DNA sequence: TGTGCCAGCAGTCCCTGGACAGTGCAGGCTACGCAGTATTTT.

The V call is TRBV11-2, the J call TRBJ1-2; unclear D gene. This CDR3 region has 14 residues. The germline CDR1 and CDR2 sequences are SGHAT and FQNNGV. The V gene lost 5 bases and the J gene lost 4 bases, with 14 bases spanning the gap. The CDR3 DNA reads as TGTGCCAGCAGCCCCCTCGAGGGAGCCTATGGCTACACCTTC. It encodes CASSPLEGAYGYTF.

This sequence joins TRBV10-3 and TRBJ2-3; the match to TRBD2 covers 8 bases. Unmatched junction bases numbered 5, after V lost 0 bases and J lost 3 bases. The CDR3 sequence is 16 residues long. CDR1 is ENHRY and CDR2 is SYGVKD in the germline V gene. Here the CDR3 reads CAISESSGTRTDTQYF. The CDR3 nucleotides read TGTGCCATCAGTGAGTCGAGCGGGACTAGAACAGATACGCAGTATTTT.

The chain combines TRBV7-2 with TRBJ2-5; tentatively, D is TRBD1 (6 bases). The V gene lost 1 base and the J gene lost 4 bases, with 19 bases spanning the gap. Germline CDR1 and CDR2: SGHTA and FQGNSA. CDR3 size: 17 residues. The CDR3 sequence: CASSLVLGASGVETQYF. CDR3 in DNA: TGTGCCAGCAGCTTAGTTTTGGGGGCTTCTGGTGTAGAGACCCAGTACTTC.

The chain uses TRBV30 and TRBJ1-2; D is unresolved. Trimming removed 2 bases at V and 2 bases at J, with 18 bases between. Germline V gives CDR1 GTSNPN, CDR2 SVGIG (reference sequence). The CDR3 is 16 amino acids. This CDR3 reads CAWSITRRYNNYGYTF. The CDR3, as DNA: TGTGCCTGGAGTATAACCCGGCGGTATAACAACTATGGCTACACCTTC.

The chain combines TRBV7-2 with TRBJ2-1; 11 nucleotides line up with TRBD2. Germline V gene sequence: CDR1 SGHTA, CDR2 FQGNSA. The CDR3 is made up of 15 amino acids. V lost 0 bases, J lost 14 bases, and 9 bases stayed unmatched. CDR3 DNA sequence: TGTGCCAGCAGCTTAGCGGCGACTAGCGGGACGGGGGAGTTCTTC. It specifies CASSLAATSGTGEFF.

This chain connects TRBV10-3 to TRBJ2-7; D perhaps matches TRBD1 (6 bases). CDR3 length: 12 amino acids. Trimming removed 5 bases from V and 7 bases from J, with 12 bases in between. Germline CDR1 is ENHRY and CDR2 is SYGVKD. The CDR3, as DNA: TGTGCCATCAGTCTAACAGGGAATGAGCAGTACTTC. Translated, it gives CAISLTGNEQYF.

V and J are TRBV7-9 and TRBJ1-1; D is unresolved. This CDR3 has 13 amino acids. Germline values: CDR1 SEHNR, CDR2 FQNEAQ (reference sequence). Trimming shortened V by 3 bases and J by 1 base, and 6 bases separated the two germline ends. The CDR3 DNA sequence: TGTGCCAGCAGCTTCCAGCGGAACACTGAAGCTTTCTTT. Translating gives CASSFQRNTEAFF.